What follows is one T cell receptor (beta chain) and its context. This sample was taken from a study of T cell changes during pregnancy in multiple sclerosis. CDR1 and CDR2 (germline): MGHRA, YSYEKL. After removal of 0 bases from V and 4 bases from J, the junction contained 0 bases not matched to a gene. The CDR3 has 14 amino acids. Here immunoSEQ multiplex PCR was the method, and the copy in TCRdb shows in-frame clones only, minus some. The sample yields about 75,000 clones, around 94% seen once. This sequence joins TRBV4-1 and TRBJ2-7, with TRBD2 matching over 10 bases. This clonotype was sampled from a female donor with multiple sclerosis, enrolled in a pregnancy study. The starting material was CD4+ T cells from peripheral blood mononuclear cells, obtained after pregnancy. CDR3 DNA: TGCGCCAGCAGCCAAGAACTAGCGGGATACGAGCAGTACTTC. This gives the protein CASSQELAGYEQYF.